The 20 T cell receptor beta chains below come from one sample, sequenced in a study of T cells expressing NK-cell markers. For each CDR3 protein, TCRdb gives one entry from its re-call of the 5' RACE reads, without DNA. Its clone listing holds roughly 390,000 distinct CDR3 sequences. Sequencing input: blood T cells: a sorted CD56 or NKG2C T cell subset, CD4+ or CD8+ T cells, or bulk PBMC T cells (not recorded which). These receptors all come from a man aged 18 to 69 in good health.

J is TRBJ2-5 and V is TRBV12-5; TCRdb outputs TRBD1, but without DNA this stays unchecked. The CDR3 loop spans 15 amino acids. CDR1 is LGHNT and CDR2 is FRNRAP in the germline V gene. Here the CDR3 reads CASGSRTGADETQYF.

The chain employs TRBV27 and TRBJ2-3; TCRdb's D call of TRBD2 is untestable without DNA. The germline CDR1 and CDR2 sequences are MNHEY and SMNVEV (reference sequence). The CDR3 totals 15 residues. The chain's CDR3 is CASRRRPSVADTQYF.

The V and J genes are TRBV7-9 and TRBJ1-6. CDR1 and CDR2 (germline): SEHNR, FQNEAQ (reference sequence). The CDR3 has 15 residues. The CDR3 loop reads CASIPQGAEESPLHF. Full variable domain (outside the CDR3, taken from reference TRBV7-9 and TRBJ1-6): DTGVSQNPRHKITKRGQNVTFRCDPISEHNRLYWYRQTLGQGPEFLTYFQNEAQLEKSRLLSDRFSAERPKGSFSTLEIQRTEQGDSAMYLCASIPQGAEESPLHFGNGTRLTVT.

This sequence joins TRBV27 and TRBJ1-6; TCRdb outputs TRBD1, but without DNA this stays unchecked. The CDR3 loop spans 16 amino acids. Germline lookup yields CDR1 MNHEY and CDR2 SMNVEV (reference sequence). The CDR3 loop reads CASRSRGAGYNSPLHF.

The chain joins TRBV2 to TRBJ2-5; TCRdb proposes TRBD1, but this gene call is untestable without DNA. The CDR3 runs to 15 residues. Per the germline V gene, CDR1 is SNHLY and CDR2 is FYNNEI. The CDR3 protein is CASRNFGHPQETQYF.

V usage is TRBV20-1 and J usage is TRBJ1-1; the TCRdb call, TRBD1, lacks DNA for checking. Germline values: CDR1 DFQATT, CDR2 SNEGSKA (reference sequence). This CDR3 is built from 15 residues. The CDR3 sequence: CSARDIRGGDTEAFF.

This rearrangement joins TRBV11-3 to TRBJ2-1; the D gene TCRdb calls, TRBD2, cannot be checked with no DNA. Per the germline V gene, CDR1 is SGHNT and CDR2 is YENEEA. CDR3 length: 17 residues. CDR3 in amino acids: CASSLGGSGGADNEQFF.

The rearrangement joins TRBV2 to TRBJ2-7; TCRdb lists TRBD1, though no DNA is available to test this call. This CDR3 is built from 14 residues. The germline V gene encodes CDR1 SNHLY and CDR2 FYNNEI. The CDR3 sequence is CASSLGGSHYEQYF.

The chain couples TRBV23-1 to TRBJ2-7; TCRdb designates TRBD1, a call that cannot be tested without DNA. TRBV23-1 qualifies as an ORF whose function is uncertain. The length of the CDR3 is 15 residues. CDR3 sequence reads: CASSQSSGHQYEQYF.

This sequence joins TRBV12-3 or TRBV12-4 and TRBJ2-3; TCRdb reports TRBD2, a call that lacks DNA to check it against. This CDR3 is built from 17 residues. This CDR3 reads CASSLFGRGEGADTQYF.

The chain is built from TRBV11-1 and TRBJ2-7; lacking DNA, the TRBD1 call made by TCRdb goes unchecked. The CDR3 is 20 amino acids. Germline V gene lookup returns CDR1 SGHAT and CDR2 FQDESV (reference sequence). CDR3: CASSLASLGGQGSPPYEQYF.

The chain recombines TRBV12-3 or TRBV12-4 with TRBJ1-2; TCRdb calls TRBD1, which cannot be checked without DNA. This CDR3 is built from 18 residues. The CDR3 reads CASSPGQRLGVVNYGYTF.

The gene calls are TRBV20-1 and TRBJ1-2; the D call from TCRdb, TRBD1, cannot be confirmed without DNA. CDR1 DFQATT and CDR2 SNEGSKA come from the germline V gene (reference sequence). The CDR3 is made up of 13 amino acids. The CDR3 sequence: CSANPGHDYGYTF.

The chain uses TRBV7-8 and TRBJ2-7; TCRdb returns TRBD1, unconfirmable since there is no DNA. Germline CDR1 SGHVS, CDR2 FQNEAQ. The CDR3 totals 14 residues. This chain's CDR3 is CASSIPGTGGEQYF.

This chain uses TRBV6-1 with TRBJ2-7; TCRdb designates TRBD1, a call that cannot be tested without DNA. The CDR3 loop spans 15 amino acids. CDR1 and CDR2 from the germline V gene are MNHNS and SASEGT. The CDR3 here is CASRPPGQPSYEQYF.

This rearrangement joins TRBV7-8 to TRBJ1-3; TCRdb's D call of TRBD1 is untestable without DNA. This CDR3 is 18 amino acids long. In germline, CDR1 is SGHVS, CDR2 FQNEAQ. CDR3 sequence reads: CASSLAQRTASSGNTIYF.

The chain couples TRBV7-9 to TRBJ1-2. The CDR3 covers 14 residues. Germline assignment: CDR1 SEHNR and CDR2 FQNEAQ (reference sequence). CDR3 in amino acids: CASSHRQVNYGYTF.

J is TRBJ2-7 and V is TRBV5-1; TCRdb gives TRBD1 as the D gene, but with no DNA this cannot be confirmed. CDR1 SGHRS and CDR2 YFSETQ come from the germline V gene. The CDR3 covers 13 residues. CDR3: CASSLASDRMEYF.

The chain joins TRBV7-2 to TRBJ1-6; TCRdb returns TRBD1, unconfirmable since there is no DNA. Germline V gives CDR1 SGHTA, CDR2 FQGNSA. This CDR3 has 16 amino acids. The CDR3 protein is CASRAGGRSYNSPLHF.

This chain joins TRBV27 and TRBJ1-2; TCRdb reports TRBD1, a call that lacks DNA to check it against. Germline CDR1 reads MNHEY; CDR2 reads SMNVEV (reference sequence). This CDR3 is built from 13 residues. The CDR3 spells CASSWGQGGVYTF.